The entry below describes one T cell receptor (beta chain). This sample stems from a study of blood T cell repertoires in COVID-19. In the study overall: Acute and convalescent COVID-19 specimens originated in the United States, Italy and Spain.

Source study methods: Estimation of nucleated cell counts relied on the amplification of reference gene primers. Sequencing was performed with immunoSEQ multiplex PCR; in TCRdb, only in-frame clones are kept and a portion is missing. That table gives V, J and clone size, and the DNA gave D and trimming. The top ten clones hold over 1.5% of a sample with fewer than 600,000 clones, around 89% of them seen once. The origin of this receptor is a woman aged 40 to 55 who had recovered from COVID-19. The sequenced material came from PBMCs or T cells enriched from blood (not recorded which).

The CDR3: CASSQIQGAEAFF. The CDR3 nucleotides are TGTGCCAGCAGCCAAATTCAGGGTGCTGAAGCTTTCTTT. The genes are TRBV3-1 (or the pseudogene TRBV3-2) and TRBJ1-1; weak D call: TRBD1 (5 bases). The germline V gene has CDR1 LGHDT and CDR2 YNNKEL (reference sequence). Trimming took off 2 bases at V and 6 bases at J, with 10 bases between the two ends. The CDR3 has 13 residues.